Each of the 23 T cell receptor beta chains below was sequenced from the same sample in a study of blood T cell repertoires in COVID-19. The repertoire was sequenced with immunoSEQ multiplex PCR; TCRdb's copy has only in-frame clones and lacks some. The sample contains about 370,000 clones, roughly 91% of which appear only once. Sequences were obtained from PBMCs or T cells enriched from blood (not recorded which). These receptors were obtained from a woman aged 25 to 39 who had recovered from COVID-19.

This clone was counted between two and nine times. Other DNA sequences of this sample code for an identical CDR3. The chain recombines TRBV5-1 with TRBJ2-7, with a weak D call TRBD1 (6 bases). The CDR3 consists of 18 residues. CDR1 is SGHRS and CDR2 is YFSETQ in the germline V gene. Trimming removed 0 bases at V and 2 bases at J, with 21 bases between. In nucleotides, the CDR3 is TGCGCCAGCAGCTTGGGGCAAGTGGGAACAGGGATTACCTACGAGCAGTACTTC. Protein product: CASSLGQVGTGITYEQYF.

The rearrangement links TRBV27 to TRBJ1-1, with 7 bases lining up with TRBD1. This CDR3 has 14 residues. V shed 3 bases, J shed 2 bases, and the junction held 3 bases outside the gene matches. Germline values: CDR1 MNHEY, CDR2 SMNVEV (reference sequence). The CDR3 region is CASSFGTANTEAFF. The CDR3 DNA sequence: TGTGCCAGCAGTTTTGGGACAGCTAACACTGAAGCTTTCTTT.

This chain links TRBV10-3 with TRBJ2-7, with TRBD1 identical over 7 bases. With V trimmed by 6 bases and J by 6 bases, 2 bases remained unmatched. Germline V lookup: CDR1 ENHRY, CDR2 SYGVKD. The CDR3 covers 11 residues. As DNA, the CDR3 is TGTGCCATCAGGTACAGGGGCGAGCAGTACTTC. It yields the protein CAIRYRGEQYF.

CDR3 sequence: CASSLISGRGNEQFF. CDR3 DNA: TGTGCCAGCAGCTTAATTAGCGGGAGGGGCAATGAGCAGTTCTTC. The genes are TRBV7-3 and TRBJ2-1; 11 nucleotides line up with TRBD2. The CDR3 sequence is 15 residues long. Looked up from germline, CDR1 is SGHTA and CDR2 is FQGTGA. With V trimmed by 1 base and J by 6 bases, 2 bases remained unmatched.

The chain joins TRBV7-9 to TRBJ2-7; perhaps TRBD2 as D (6 bases). CDR3 length: 13 residues. V was pared by 4 bases and J by 3 bases, with 10 bases between. CDR1 and CDR2 (germline): SEHNR, FQNEAQ (reference sequence). The CDR3 loop reads CASSSGSFYEQYF. The CDR3 nucleotides read TGTGCCAGCAGCTCCGGGAGTTTCTACGAGCAGTACTTC. The whole variable domain, remainder taken from reference TRBV7-9 and TRBJ2-7, is DTGVSQNPRHKITKRGQNVTFRCDPISEHNRLYWYRQTLGQGPEFLTYFQNEAQLEKSRLLSDRFSAERPKGSFSTLEIQRTEQGDSAMYLCASSSGSFYEQYFGPGTRLTVT.

The chain links TRBV6-1 to TRBJ1-1; the D gene is possibly TRBD1 (5 bases). Trimming left V 2 bases short and J 5 bases short, with 12 bases between. The CDR3 extends over 14 amino acids. In germline, CDR1 is MNHNS, CDR2 SASEGT. The CDR3 here is CASSELTDKTEAFF. As DNA, the CDR3 is TGTGCCAGCAGTGAATTGACAGATAAGACTGAAGCTTTCTTT.

The genes are TRBV13 and TRBJ1-2; 8 nucleotides match TRBD1. V shed 2 bases and J 3 bases; nucleotides not matched to a gene: 8. The CDR3 is 16 residues long. CDR1 and CDR2 from the germline V gene are PRHDT and FYEKMQ (reference sequence). CDR3 sequence reads: CASSLIFRGLDYGYTF. In DNA, the CDR3 is TGTGCCAGCAGCTTAATTTTCAGGGGGCTGGACTATGGCTACACCTTC. Full variable domain (outside the CDR3, taken from reference TRBV13 and TRBJ1-2): AAGVIQSPRHLIKEKRETATLKCYPIPRHDTVYWYQQGPGQDPQFLISFYEKMQSDKGSIPDRFSAQQFSDYHSELNMSSLELGDSALYFCASSLIFRGLDYGYTFGSGTRLTVV.

V gene TRBV2 combines with J gene TRBJ2-1; no clear D gene. Deletions cut 6 bases from V and 7 bases from J, with 4 bases between. The CDR3 length is 10 residues. Germline V lookup: CDR1 SNHLY, CDR2 FYNNEI. In DNA form, the CDR3 reads TGTGCCAGCAGCGGGAATGAGCAGTTCTTC. Translation gives CASSGNEQFF.

The CDR3 is CASSQVGGISEQYF. DNA for the CDR3: TGTGCCAGCAGCCAAGTCGGGGGTATAAGCGAGCAGTACTTC. The rearrangement uses TRBV14 and TRBJ2-7, with D possibly being TRBD2 (6 bases). CDR1 and CDR2 (germline): SGHDN, FVKESK. Trimming removed 1 base from V and 6 bases from J, with 13 bases in between. The CDR3 runs 14 residues.

The J gene is TRBJ2-5, the V gene TRBV15, with unresolved D. CDR1 LNHNV and CDR2 YYDKDF come from the germline V gene (reference sequence). V dropped 0 bases and J dropped 5 bases, with 7 bases sitting between them. This CDR3 is built from 13 residues. The CDR3 loop is CATSRDPGETQYF. The CDR3 bases are TGTGCCACCAGCAGAGATCCTGGCGAGACCCAGTACTTC.

The chain employs TRBV7-3 and TRBJ2-2; D remains unclear. Germline lookup yields CDR1 SGHTA and CDR2 FQGTGA. CDR3 size: 13 residues. V lost 5 bases, J lost 4 bases, and 8 bases lay in between. CDR3 coding DNA: TGTGCCAGCAGCCCCACACGCACCGGGGAGCTGTTTTTT. It specifies CASSPTRTGELFF.

The chain employs TRBV6-2 or TRBV6-3 and TRBJ1-1; 11 bases agree with TRBD1. CDR1 MNHEY and CDR2 SVGEGT come from the germline V gene. V shed 5 bases and J 8 bases; nucleotides not matched to a gene: 19. The CDR3 is made up of 18 amino acids. CDR3 in amino acids: CASSGPRGQGARGREAFF. The CDR3 nucleotides read TGTGCCAGCAGTGGACCCCGCGGACAGGGGGCGCGAGGTAGGGAAGCTTTCTTT.

The chain is built from TRBV4-3 and TRBJ1-2; 8 nucleotides agree with TRBD1. V was clipped by 3 bases and J by 6 bases; unmatched bases: 15. The CDR3 runs to 17 residues. From germline, CDR1 is LGHNA and CDR2 YSLEER. The CDR3 DNA follows: TGCGCCAGCAGCCAGGGGGTGTCAGGACAGGGTGCTAATGGCTACACCTTC. Translated: CASSQGVSGQGANGYTF.

The chain uses TRBV30 and TRBJ1-4, with 8 bases fitting TRBD1. With V trimmed by 2 bases and J by 8 bases, 7 bases remained unmatched. Germline V gene sequence: CDR1 GTSNPN, CDR2 SVGIG (reference sequence). CDR3 length: 14 residues. In DNA form, the CDR3 reads TGTGCCTGGAGTACCGCCGGGACAGGAGAAAAACTGTTTTTT. Encoded protein: CAWSTAGTGEKLFF.

V gene TRBV28 combines with J gene TRBJ2-2, with unresolved D. The CDR3 contains 13 residues. V shed 4 bases and J shed 6 bases, with 9 bases lying between them. CDR1 and CDR2 from the germline V gene are MDHEN and SYDVKM. The CDR3 reads CASSSTNPGELFF. CDR3 DNA sequence: TGTGCCAGCAGTTCTACTAATCCCGGGGAGCTGTTTTTT.

The chain employs TRBV30 and TRBJ2-7; a weak D match, TRBD1 (6 bases). V was pared by 4 bases and J by 7 bases, with 20 bases between. The germline CDR1 and CDR2 sequences are GTSNPN and SVGIG (reference sequence). The CDR3 loop spans 14 amino acids. DNA for the CDR3: TGTGCCTGGACAGACAGGTTATTTAGTTTTGAGCAGTACTTC. It translates to CAWTDRLFSFEQYF.

The CDR3 is CAISESGGSEAFF. The CDR3 DNA sequence: TGTGCCATCAGTGAGTCCGGAGGGTCTGAAGCTTTCTTT. The chain combines TRBV10-3 with TRBJ1-1; D unclear. The CDR3 has 13 residues. Deletions cut 0 bases from V and 6 bases from J, with 8 bases between. CDR1 is ENHRY and CDR2 is SYGVKD in the germline V gene.

The chain couples TRBV7-3 to TRBJ2-3; D uncertain. V gave up 1 base and J gave up 6 bases, with 11 bases separating them. Germline V gives CDR1 SGHTA, CDR2 FQGTGA. CDR3 length: 14 residues. CDR3: CASSLNPIGDTQYF. CDR3 bases: TGTGCCAGCAGCTTAAATCCGATCGGGGATACGCAGTATTTT.

The chain joins TRBV6-5 to TRBJ1-5; D not certain. The V end lost 0 bases, the J end lost 4 bases, and 10 bases lay between the germline ends. Germline CDR1 is MNHEY and CDR2 is SVGAGI. The CDR3 has 15 residues. The CDR3 DNA is TGTGCCAGCAGTTACTCGAAGCTCCCTAATCAGCCCCAGCATTTT. Translated: CASSYSKLPNQPQHF.

This chain uses TRBV10-2 with TRBJ2-2; TRBD1 aligns across 11 bases. Germline CDR1 and CDR2: WSHSY and SAAADI. J gave up 5 bases and V 8 bases, and 4 bases lay outside the gene matches. The CDR3 is 14 residues long. The CDR3 region is CASLGTGGTGELFF. Here the CDR3 DNA reads TGCGCCAGCCTCGGGACAGGGGGAACCGGGGAGCTGTTTTTT.

The V call is TRBV9, the J call TRBJ2-3; TRBD2 is a possible D gene (6 bases). The CDR3 extends over 15 amino acids. Germline V gene lookup returns CDR1 SGDLS and CDR2 YYNGEE. Trimming removed 4 bases from V and 4 bases from J, with 16 bases in between. In DNA, the CDR3 is TGTGCCAGCAGCCCCCGGGGAGGTGGAGCAGATACGCAGTATTTT. This sequence encodes CASSPRGGGADTQYF.

This chain connects TRBV7-9 to TRBJ2-1; D call uncertain. Germline values: CDR1 SEHNR, CDR2 FQNEAQ (reference sequence). Trimming removed 5 bases from V and 0 bases from J, with 8 bases in between. The CDR3 covers 14 residues. The CDR3 DNA reads as TGTGCCAGCAGCCGGTGGAGCTCCTACAATGAGCAGTTCTTC. Protein sequence: CASSRWSSYNEQFF.

This clone came up once. The rearrangement links TRBV24-1 to TRBJ1-1; D unclear. Per the germline V gene, CDR1 is KGHDR and CDR2 is SFDVKD. Deletions cut 2 bases from V and 1 base from J, with 4 bases between. The CDR3 totals 13 residues. This chain's CDR3 is CATSDSWNTEAFF. The CDR3 nucleotides read TGTGCCACCAGTGATTCATGGAACACTGAAGCTTTCTTT.